The clone carrying this T cell receptor (beta chain) was detected only once. The sample originates from a study of blood T cell repertoires in COVID-19. Overall study context: COVID-19 samples from acute and convalescent phases originated in the United States, Italy and Spain. PBMCs, B-cell-depleted T cells, or T cells were the source of the cDNA or gDNA that made up the material.

In the source study's methods: Researchers report that nucleated cell counts were estimated from reference gene primer amplification. The repertoire was sequenced with immunoSEQ multiplex PCR; TCRdb's copy has only in-frame clones and lacks some. V, J and clone size derive from that table, while D and trimming were established from the DNA sequence. Here the sample spans approximately 300,000 clones, around nine tenths being singletons. The sequence was collected from a man aged 45-65 years with active or convalescent COVID-19. Sequenced input: peripheral blood.

The CDR3 region has the DNA TGTGCCAGCAGCCTTATGCCGGGGATCACAGATACGCAGTATTTT. The encoded protein is CASSLMPGITDTQYF. This chain links TRBV28 with TRBJ2-3; D is possibly TRBD2 (5 bases). The CDR3 has 15 residues. V was trimmed by 6 bases and J by 2 bases, leaving 15 bases between them. Germline assignment: CDR1 MDHEN and CDR2 SYDVKM.